This T cell receptor beta chain was captured by sequencing in a study of blood T cell repertoires in COVID-19. The CDR3 covers 16 residues. CDR1 SGHDT and CDR2 YYEEEE come from the germline V gene. V gave up 4 bases and J gave up 5 bases; unmatched junction bases: 12. Sequenced by immunoSEQ multiplex PCR; TCRdb stores in-frame clones only, minus some. Of around 270,000 clones in the sample, around 86% are singletons; the top ten hold around 9.5%. Only one count was recorded for this clone. This receptor was obtained from a man aged 35 to 55 who had recovered from COVID-19. Input material: peripheral blood. The genes are TRBV5-6 and TRBJ1-5; TRBD1 aligns across 7 bases. CDR3 in DNA: TGTGCCAGCAGCAGCTATGCAGGGGGTTGGGATCAGCCCCAGCATTTT. It translates to CASSSYAGGWDQPQHF.